This T cell receptor beta chain was documented in a study of blood T cell repertoires in COVID-19. About the research overall: Spain, Italy and the United States supplied samples that represented acute and convalescent COVID-19. The cDNA or gDNA used as material had been derived from T cells, B-cell-depleted T cells, or PBMCs.

As handled by the study authors: Amplification of reference gene primers provided the estimated nucleated cell counts. Here immunoSEQ multiplex PCR was the method, and the copy in TCRdb shows in-frame clones only, minus some. From that table come the V and J calls and clone size; the DNA was used to work out D and trimming. The sample lists about 130,000 clones; roughly 79% were seen once. Germline V gives CDR1 MDHEN, CDR2 SYDVKM. V lost 5 bases and J 0 bases, leaving 8 bases between the germline ends. The CDR3 totals 15 residues. This sequence was found in a human donor in a cohort sampled during active COVID-19. The rearrangement links TRBV28 to TRBJ2-6; no clear D gene. Sequenced material: peripheral blood. CDR3 in DNA: TGTGCCAGCAGTATAACGAGCTCTGGGGCCAACGTCCTGACTTTC. Its translation: CASSITSSGANVLTF.